These 19 T cell receptor beta chains share one sample of origin, sequenced in a study of T-cell memory formation after mild COVID-19. MiXCR, run by TCRdb on the 5' RACE reads, gives a single entry per CDR3 protein. The data show about 110,000 distinct CDR3 sequences, 18% seen once. The sequenced material came from PBMCs or a T cell subset sorted from them (not recorded which). The source is a man between 18 and 35 years old who had mild COVID-19 (a few samples of this study predate the infection). Cell type and time point are not known.

The genes are TRBV7-2 and TRBJ1-1, with TRBD1 matching 7 bases. This CDR3 contains 17 residues. The junction had 8 bases not matched to a gene; V was cut back by 0 bases and J by 1 base. The germline V gene has CDR1 SGHTA and CDR2 FQGNSA. The CDR3 protein is CASSLAGQGGENTEAFF. The CDR3 nucleotides are TGTGCCAGCAGCTTAGCCGGCCAGGGGGGTGAGAACACTGAAGCTTTCTTT.

There are many counts of this clonotype. The rearrangement joins TRBV7-2 to TRBJ1-2; 7 nucleotides align to TRBD1. Trimming removed 5 bases from V and 7 bases from J; junction bases left unmatched: 7. The V gene's germline CDR1 is SGHTA and CDR2 FQGNSA. The CDR3 extends over 13 amino acids. The CDR3 loop reads CASSDAGGRGYTF. The CDR3 region has the DNA TGTGCCAGCAGCGACGCAGGGGGTCGTGGCTACACCTTC. Together with reference TRBV7-2 and TRBJ1-2, the CDR3 gives the full variable domain: GAGVSQSPSNKVTEKGKDVELRCDPISGHTALYWYRQSLGQGLEFLIYFQGNSAPDKSGLPSDRFSAERTGGSVSTLTIQRTQQEDSAVYLCASSDAGGRGYTFGSGTRLTVV.

This clonotype was found a few times. The CDR3 bases are TGTGCCAGCAGCCTCAACAGGGGTCGCAATTCACCCCTCCACTTT. Translating gives CASSLNRGRNSPLHF. The V gene is TRBV28, the J gene TRBJ1-6; TRBD1 matches at 7 bases. This CDR3 has 15 amino acids. The trim removed 6 bases at V and 7 bases at J, leaving 9 bases unmatched. Germline V gives CDR1 MDHEN, CDR2 SYDVKM.

This sequence joins TRBV2 and TRBJ2-3, with 7 positions matching TRBD2. The CDR3 extends over 12 amino acids. Trimming removed 8 bases from V and 8 bases from J; junction bases left unmatched: 7. Germline V gene lookup returns CDR1 SNHLY and CDR2 FYNNEI. The CDR3 coding sequence is TGTGCCAGCTCTGAGCGGGGCCGTACGCAGTATTTT. It translates to CASSERGRTQYF.

This clonotype was seen a handful of times. The chain uses TRBV28 and TRBJ2-1; 7 bases are shared with TRBD1. Germline values: CDR1 MDHEN, CDR2 SYDVKM. J gave up 9 bases and V 5 bases, and 10 bases lay outside the gene matches. There are 14 residues in the CDR3. The CDR3 sequence is CASSTPGGSSEQFF. In nucleotides, the CDR3 is TGTGCCAGCAGTACCCCAGGGGGATCAAGTGAGCAGTTCTTC.

The V and J genes are TRBV10-3 and TRBJ1-2, with D possibly matching TRBD1 (5 bases). Per the germline V gene, CDR1 is ENHRY and CDR2 is SYGVKD. CDR3 length equals 13 residues. Trimming pared 7 bases from V and 3 bases from J, leaving 12 bases between. Here the CDR3 reads CAIKSGSYYGYTF. CDR3 sequence (DNA): TGTGCCATCAAGTCAGGGTCGTACTATGGCTACACCTTC.

The table lists this clonotype with many counts. The V gene is TRBV6-1, the J gene TRBJ2-7, with 9 nucleotides matching TRBD2. V gave up 10 bases and J gave up 3 bases; unmatched junction bases: 7. CDR3 length equals 13 residues. The germline V gene encodes CDR1 MNHNS and CDR2 SASEGT. This CDR3 is CATNSGGFYEQYV. The CDR3 DNA follows: TGTGCCACCAACAGCGGGGGGTTCTACGAGCAGTACGTC.

This clonotype came up a few times. The chain carries TRBV12-3 or TRBV12-4 and TRBJ2-1; a possible D gene is TRBD2 (5 bases). Between the trimmed V and J ends, which lost 5 bases and 0 bases, there was a span of 11 bases. This CDR3 comprises 15 residues. This chain's CDR3 is CASSQSGGSYNEQFF. CDR3 sequence (DNA): TGTGCCAGCAGTCAGAGCGGCGGCTCCTACAATGAGCAGTTCTTC.

The rearrangement uses TRBV25-1 and TRBJ1-1, with no clear D. The CDR3 has 16 amino acids. The V and J ends lost 0 bases and 3 bases respectively, with 14 bases between them. Germline CDR1 reads MGHDK; CDR2 reads SYGVNS. Written as DNA, the CDR3 is TGTGCCAGCAGTGAATATCGGGCGGCTGGTTACACTGAAGCTTTCTTT. Encoded protein: CASSEYRAAGYTEAFF.

This clonotype was picked up a small number of times. The chain uses TRBV29-1 and TRBJ2-3; 7 positions match TRBD1. Per germline, CDR1 SQVTM and CDR2 ANQGSEA. This CDR3 is 13 amino acids long. V trimming: 5 bases; J trimming: 5 bases; junction bases outside the gene matches: 7. The CDR3 DNA sequence: TGCAGCGTTTCGAGGGGGCTGGGAGATACGCAGTATTTT. Translating gives CSVSRGLGDTQYF.

This clonotype was recorded at least ten times. V is TRBV20-1 and J is TRBJ1-5; possible D gene TRBD1, 6 bases. V was clipped by 6 bases and J by 7 bases, with 16 bases between them. The CDR3 length is 13 residues. Germline CDR1 and CDR2: DFQATT and SNEGSKA (reference sequence). This CDR3 is CSANTGSGQPQHF. CDR3 sequence (DNA): TGCAGTGCCAATACAGGGAGTGGGCAGCCCCAGCATTTT.

This clonotype was counted ten times or more. CDR3 DNA: TGCGCCAGCCGTGAAACCGGGACAGGGGTCAATGAGCAGTTCTTC. Its translation: CASRETGTGVNEQFF. J is TRBJ2-1 and V is TRBV5-1; 10 bases agree with TRBD1. CDR3 length: 15 residues. Germline V gene sequence: CDR1 SGHRS, CDR2 YFSETQ. V shed 7 bases and J 6 bases; nucleotides not matched to a gene: 10. Looking up the rest from reference TRBV5-1 and TRBJ2-1 gives the full variable domain: KAGVTQTPRYLIKTRGQQVTLSCSPISGHRSVSWYQQTPGQGLQFLFEYFSETQRNKGNFPGRFSGRQFSNSRSEMNVSTLELGDSALYLCASRETGTGVNEQFFGPGTRLTVL.

The chain carries TRBV12-3 or TRBV12-4 and TRBJ2-4, with D unclear. The CDR3 is 16 residues long. Trimming removed 2 bases from V and 0 bases from J, with 11 bases in between. CDR3 in amino acids: CASSLRERRAKNIQYF. The CDR3 DNA follows: TGTGCCAGCAGTTTAAGGGAAAGAAGAGCCAAAAACATTCAGTACTTC.

This clonotype showed up many times. The J gene is TRBJ1-1, the V gene TRBV5-1; 11 positions agree with TRBD1. The germline V gene has CDR1 SGHRS and CDR2 YFSETQ. There are 13 residues in the CDR3. V shed 0 bases and J 10 bases; nucleotides not matched to a gene: 2. The CDR3 sequence is CASSLGDRGSAFF. CDR3 coding DNA: TGCGCCAGCAGCTTGGGGGACAGGGGGTCAGCTTTCTTT.

V is TRBV4-1 and J is TRBJ2-5, with D tentatively TRBD1 (6 bases). V was shortened by 1 base and J by 5 bases, with 14 bases between the two germline ends. Per germline, CDR1 MGHRA and CDR2 YSYEKL. The CDR3 spans 15 residues. CDR3 in amino acids: CASSQALVGGETQYF. As DNA, the CDR3 is TGCGCCAGCAGCCAAGCATTGGTAGGGGGTGAGACCCAGTACTTC.

This rearrangement joins TRBV27 to TRBJ2-7, with a tentative D call TRBD1 (6 bases). V was pared by 6 bases and J by 1 base, with 13 bases between. The CDR3 loop spans 14 amino acids. Germline V gene sequence: CDR1 MNHEY, CDR2 SMNVEV (reference sequence). This CDR3 reads CASRRGWDSYEQYF. The CDR3 DNA reads TGTGCCAGCAGAAGGGGGTGGGATTCCTACGAGCAGTACTTC.

The V and J genes are TRBV12-3 or TRBV12-4 and TRBJ2-2, with D uncertain. Trimming pared 8 bases from V and 6 bases from J, leaving 10 bases between. The length of the CDR3 is 12 residues. CDR3 residues: CASGYRAGELFF. CDR3 nucleotide sequence: TGTGCCAGCGGCTATCGGGCCGGGGAGCTGTTTTTT.

This clonotype was seen a handful of times. This rearrangement joins TRBV24-1 to TRBJ2-3; TRBD2 might be the D (6 bases). The CDR3 is 17 amino acids. V dropped 0 bases and J dropped 1 base, with 13 bases sitting between them. Germline V gene sequence: CDR1 KGHDR, CDR2 SFDVKD. CDR3 bases: TGTGCCACCAGTGATTTGGGGGGGTACGGTGGCACAGATACGCAGTATTTT. It translates to CATSDLGGYGGTDTQYF.

This clonotype was found many times. The chain is built from TRBV11-2 and TRBJ2-1, with 10 bases fitting TRBD2. Germline V gives CDR1 SGHAT, CDR2 FQNNGV. V gave up 5 bases and J gave up 7 bases; unmatched junction bases: 2. The CDR3 length is 13 residues. The CDR3 nucleotides read TGTGCCAGCAGCACTAGCGGGGAGAATGAGCAGTTCTTC. Protein: CASSTSGENEQFF.